This T cell receptor (beta chain) appears in the sequencing data of a study of CD8+ T cells in alopecia areata. As concerns this clone: Antigen unknown. This specimen includes other DNA sequences encoding the same CDR3.

CDR1 is SQVTM and CDR2 is ANQGSEA in the germline V gene. The CDR3 spans 12 residues. Trimming left V 4 bases short and J 1 base short, with 7 bases between. The authors extracted RNA and reverse transcribed it into cDNA as the sequencing template. The method was immunoSEQ multiplex PCR; TCRdb's version includes in-frame clones alone and lacks a portion of them. The repertoire holds about 120,000 clones, with approximately 53% as singletons. Documented treatment: oral pan-JAK inhibitor, 5-10 mg twice daily. Lesional scalp punch biopsies and peripheral blood were collected from alopecia areata patients. Isolation of CD4+ and CD8+ T cells from PBMCs was achieved by sorting. Study-wide results and limits: Sequence data from scalp samples additionally include resident alphabeta T cells of normal skin. Tofacitinib significantly lowered scalp clonality and expanded CD8+ clones among the top 100.

The TCR comes from a human donor with alopecia areata. The chain combines TRBV29-1 with TRBJ1-1, with D uncertain. Sequencing was performed on CD4+ T cells sorted from blood, taken at week 4, from a patient treated with tofacitinib. CDR3 sequence reads: CSVGRENTEAFF. The CDR3 DNA sequence: TGCAGCGTTGGGAGGGAGAACACTGAAGCTTTCTTT.